This TCR beta chain is from a study of chemoradiotherapy in HPV16-positive cancers. Study-wide context: A couple of HPV16-positive patients' cells yielded candidate HPV-specific clones and common motifs.

The germline CDR1 and CDR2 sequences are GTSNPN and SVGIG (reference sequence). This CDR3 is built from 13 residues. Trimming removed 2 bases from V and 2 bases from J, with 9 bases in between. This clone was detected only a few times. Its antigen is not identified. General study results and limits: Candidate HPV-specific clones and E7-related TCR motifs grew in tumor during treatment.

Over chemoradiotherapy, repertoires were sampled more than once. Sequenced by immunoSEQ multiplex PCR; TCRdb stores in-frame clones only, minus some. In the table there are over a thousand clones, 82% of which are singletons. The rearrangement uses TRBV30 and TRBJ2-5; D not resolved. The receptor's source is a human donor with HPV-associated anogenital cancer. This sample comprised tumor tissue, obtained from a patient who underwent chemoradiotherapy. For the CDR3, the DNA is TGTGCCTGGAGTATGTCTGCGCAAGAGACCCAGTACTTC. Its protein is CAWSMSAQETQYF.